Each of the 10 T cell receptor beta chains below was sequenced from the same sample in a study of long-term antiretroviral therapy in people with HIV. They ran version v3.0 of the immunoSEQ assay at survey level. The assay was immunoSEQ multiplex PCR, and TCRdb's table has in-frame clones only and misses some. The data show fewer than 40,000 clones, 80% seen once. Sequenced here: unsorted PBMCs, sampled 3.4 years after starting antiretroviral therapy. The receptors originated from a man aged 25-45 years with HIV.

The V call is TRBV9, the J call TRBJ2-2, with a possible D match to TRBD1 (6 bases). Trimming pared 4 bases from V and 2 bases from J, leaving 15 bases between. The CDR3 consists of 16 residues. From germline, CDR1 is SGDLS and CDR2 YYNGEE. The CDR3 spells CASSPFGTLNTGELFF. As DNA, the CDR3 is TGTGCCAGCAGCCCCTTTGGGACACTAAACACCGGGGAGCTGTTTTTT.

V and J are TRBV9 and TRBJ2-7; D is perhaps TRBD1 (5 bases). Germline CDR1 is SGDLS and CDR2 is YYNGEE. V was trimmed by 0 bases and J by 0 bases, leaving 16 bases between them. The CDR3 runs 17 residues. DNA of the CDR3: TGTGCCAGCAGCGTAGAATCAGGGCCCACAAGCTCCTACGAGCAGTACTTC. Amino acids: CASSVESGPTSSYEQYF.

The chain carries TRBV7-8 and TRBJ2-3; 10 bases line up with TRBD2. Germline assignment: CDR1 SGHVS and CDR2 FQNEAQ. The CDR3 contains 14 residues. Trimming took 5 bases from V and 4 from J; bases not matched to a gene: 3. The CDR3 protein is CASSLSGRSDTQYF. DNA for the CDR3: TGTGCCAGCAGCCTTAGCGGGAGGTCAGATACGCAGTATTTT.

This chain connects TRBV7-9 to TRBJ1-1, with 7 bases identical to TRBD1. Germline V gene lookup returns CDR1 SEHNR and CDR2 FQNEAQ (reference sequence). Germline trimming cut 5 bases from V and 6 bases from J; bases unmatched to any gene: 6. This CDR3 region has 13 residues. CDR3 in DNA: TGTGCCAGCAGCCTCGGACAGGTACCTGAAGCTTTCTTT. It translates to CASSLGQVPEAFF.

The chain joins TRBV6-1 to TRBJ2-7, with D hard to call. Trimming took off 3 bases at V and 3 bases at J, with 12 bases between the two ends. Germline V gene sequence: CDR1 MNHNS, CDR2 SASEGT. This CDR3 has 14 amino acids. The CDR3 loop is CASSDSGGIYEQYF. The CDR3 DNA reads TGTGCCAGCAGTGACTCGGGCGGAATCTACGAGCAGTACTTC.

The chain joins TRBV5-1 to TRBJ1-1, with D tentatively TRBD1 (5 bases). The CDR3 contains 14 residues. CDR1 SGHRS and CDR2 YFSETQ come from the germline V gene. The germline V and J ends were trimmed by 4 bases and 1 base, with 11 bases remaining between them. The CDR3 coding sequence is TGCGCCAGCAGCGGGGGGACTCCGAACACTGAAGCTTTCTTT. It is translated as CASSGGTPNTEAFF.

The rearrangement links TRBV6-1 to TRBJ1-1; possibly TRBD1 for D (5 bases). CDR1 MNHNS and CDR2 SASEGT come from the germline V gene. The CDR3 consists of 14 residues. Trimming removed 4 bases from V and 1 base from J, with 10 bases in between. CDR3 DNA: TGTGCCAGCAGTGCAACGACAGCGAACACTGAAGCTTTCTTT. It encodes CASSATTANTEAFF.

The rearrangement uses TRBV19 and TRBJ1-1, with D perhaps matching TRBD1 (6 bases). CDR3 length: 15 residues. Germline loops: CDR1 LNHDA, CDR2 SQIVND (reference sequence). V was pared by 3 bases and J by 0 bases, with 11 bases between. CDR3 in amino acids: CASSIGRGMNTEAFF. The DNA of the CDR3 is TGTGCCAGTAGTATCGGCAGGGGAATGAACACTGAAGCTTTCTTT.

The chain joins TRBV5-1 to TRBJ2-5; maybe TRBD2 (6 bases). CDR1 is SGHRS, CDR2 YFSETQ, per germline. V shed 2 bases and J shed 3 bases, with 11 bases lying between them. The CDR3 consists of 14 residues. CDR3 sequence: CASSLWGEEETQYF. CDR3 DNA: TGCGCCAGCAGCTTATGGGGGGAAGAAGAGACCCAGTACTTC.

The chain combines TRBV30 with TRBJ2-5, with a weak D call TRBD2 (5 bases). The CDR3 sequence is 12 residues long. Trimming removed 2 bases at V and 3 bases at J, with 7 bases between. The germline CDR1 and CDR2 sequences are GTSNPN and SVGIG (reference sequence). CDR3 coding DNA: TGTGCCTGGAGTTTCGGGAAAGAGACCCAGTACTTC. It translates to CAWSFGKETQYF.